This T cell receptor (beta chain) was recovered during a study of follicular helper T cells after annual influenza vaccination. Profiling relied on immunoSEQ multiplex PCR, and the TCRdb table lists in-frame clones only, not all of them. The table includes some 4,000 clones, roughly 86% detected once. CDR1 is LNHNV, CDR2 YYDKDF, per germline (reference sequence). CDR3 size: 17 residues. This sample's time point: 2015-2016 season, 7 days after influenza vaccination. The chain combines TRBV15 with TRBJ1-5; either TRBD1 or TRBD2 may supply D (6 bases each). The J call is in doubt because the DNA end fits TRBJ2-3 better. The sequence derives from an adult who received the influenza vaccine. Sequenced here: CXCR5+ CD38- circulating T follicular helper cells from blood, sampled 7 days after influenza vaccination. The subset is: circulating Tfh, non-naive CD4+CXCR5+PD-1+ (ICOS+CD38+ or ICOS-CD38-). The CDR3 sequence is CATSRDNRGSGRPPQYF. The CDR3 DNA sequence: TGTGCCACCAGCAGAGATAATAGGGGGTCAGGGAGGCCGCCCCAGTATTTT.